This T cell receptor beta chain stems from a study of graft-versus-host responses after intestinal transplantation. Whole-study context: Recipients were all induced with anti-thymocyte globulin, then given tacrolimus and steroids for 3 to 4 years.

The method was immunoSEQ multiplex PCR; TCRdb's version includes in-frame clones alone and lacks a portion of them. The sample contains about 110,000 clones, around 92% of which appear only once. This clone was found once. Its cognate antigen is unknown. General study results and limits: GvH clones occurred in recipient marrow; some first appeared in ileum or blood.

Germline values: CDR1 ENHRY, CDR2 SYGVKD. There are 14 residues in the CDR3. V was trimmed by 3 bases and J by 1 base, leaving 7 bases between them. Sequencing used unstimulated CD8+ T cells sorted from spleen or lymph node cells, obtained before transplant. The chain couples TRBV10-3 to TRBJ1-3; D gene ambiguous. This TCR came from a human donor who was the organ donor for an intestinal transplant. As DNA, the CDR3 is TGTGCCATCAGTGATGCGGGGTCTGGAAACACCATATATTTT. This gives the protein CAISDAGSGNTIYF.